Following are 15 T cell receptor beta chains from one sample sequenced in a study of blood T cell repertoires in COVID-19. Libraries were prepared by immunoSEQ multiplex PCR; TCRdb keeps only in-frame clonotypes and omits some of them. Among some 87,000 clones listed, around four fifths were seen once. The sample taken for sequencing was peripheral blood. The receptors stem from a woman aged 65 to 85 with active or convalescent COVID-19.

The chain has TRBV19 and TRBJ2-7, with 10 bases matching TRBD1. Per the germline V gene, CDR1 is LNHDA and CDR2 is SQIVND (reference sequence). J gave up 0 bases and V 7 bases, and 9 bases lay outside the gene matches. This CDR3 has 16 amino acids. The CDR3: CASTLTGTGASYEQYF. The CDR3, as DNA: TGTGCCAGTACCCTCACCGGGACAGGGGCCTCCTACGAGCAGTACTTC.

The chain joins TRBV21-1 to TRBJ2-7; TRBD1 is the table's D call and was not checked against the DNA. TRBV21-1 corresponds to a pseudogene. The CDR3 loop spans 14 amino acids. Here the CDR3 reads CASSESTGSYEQYF. CDR3 DNA sequence: TGTGCCAGCAGCGAATCGACAGGGTCCTACGAGCAGTACTTC.

The chain is built from TRBV23-1 and TRBJ1-1, with a tentative D call TRBD1 (6 bases). TRBV23-1 is filed as an ORF, its function uncertain. V lost 3 bases and J lost 8, with 16 bases in between. CDR3 length: 14 amino acids. The CDR3 here is CASSHHYRVREAFF. The DNA for the CDR3 is TGCGCCAGCAGTCATCATTACAGGGTGCGGGAAGCTTTCTTT.

This chain joins TRBV5-4 and TRBJ2-5, with D possibly TRBD1 on 5 matching bases. Trimming removed 3 bases at V and 3 bases at J, with 12 bases between. CDR3 length equals 14 residues. CDR1 and CDR2 from the germline V gene are SGHNT and YYREEE (reference sequence). For the CDR3, the DNA is TGTGCCAGCAGCTGGGTGGGCAGGGAAGAGACCCAGTACTTC. Protein product: CASSWVGREETQYF.

The chain carries TRBV5-4 and TRBJ1-1; D may be TRBD1 (5 bases). This CDR3 is built from 16 residues. V was shortened by 0 bases and J by 4 bases, with 16 bases between the two germline ends. CDR1 is SGHNT and CDR2 is YYREEE in the germline V gene (reference sequence). The DNA of the CDR3 is TGTGCCAGCAGCTTGGGTGGAGGGGCCGGAGCCACTGAAGCTTTCTTT. Translating it yields CASSLGGGAGATEAFF.

The V gene is TRBV5-6, the J gene TRBJ2-5; D is possibly TRBD1 (5 bases). Per germline, CDR1 SGHDT and CDR2 YYEEEE. V was clipped by 4 bases and J by 5 bases, with 18 bases between them. The CDR3 totals 15 residues. The CDR3 here is CASSRQGWGRETQYF. CDR3 coding DNA: TGTGCCAGCAGCCGCCAAGGGTGGGGCAGGGAGACCCAGTACTTC.

The genes are TRBV11-2 and TRBJ2-3; no clear D. V lost 3 bases to trimming and J lost 2 bases, with 12 bases between them. Looked up from germline, CDR1 is SGHAT and CDR2 is FQNNGV. The CDR3 runs 15 residues. The CDR3 nucleotides are TGTGCCAGCAGCTTTGCATCCGGTTACACAGATACGCAGTATTTT. This gives the protein CASSFASGYTDTQYF.

In its sample, this clone was seen once. The V and J genes are TRBV10-3 and TRBJ2-3; TRBD1 aligns across 8 bases. V gave up 2 bases and J gave up 2 bases; unmatched junction bases: 6. The CDR3 spans 16 residues. CDR1 and CDR2 from the germline V gene are ENHRY and SYGVKD. In DNA, the CDR3 is TGTGCCATCAGTGAGGCCTCAGGGGGCATCACAGATACGCAGTATTTT. Protein: CAISEASGGITDTQYF.

The chain joins TRBV5-4 to TRBJ2-5, with 13 bases that match TRBD2. CDR3 length: 16 amino acids. Germline values: CDR1 SGHNT, CDR2 YYREEE (reference sequence). Trimming at V came to 4 bases and at J to 5 bases, leaving 8 bases not matched to a gene. CDR3: CASSIPLAGGRETQYF. The CDR3 DNA sequence: TGTGCCAGCAGCATTCCACTAGCGGGGGGGCGGGAGACCCAGTACTTC.

The V and J genes are TRBV10-3 and TRBJ1-6; D unresolved. Germline V gene data show CDR1 as ENHRY and CDR2 as SYGVKD. V lost 10 bases to trimming and J lost 6 bases, with 13 bases between them. The CDR3 has 13 amino acids. CDR3 sequence: CATSGGSNSPLHF. In DNA form, the CDR3 reads TGTGCCACTAGCGGAGGGAGTAATTCACCCCTCCACTTT.

This clone appeared a single time. The V and J genes are TRBV4-2 and TRBJ1-2; D is perhaps TRBD1 (6 bases). This CDR3 is 15 amino acids long. CDR1 LGHNA and CDR2 YNFKEQ come from the germline V gene. V lost 0 bases and J 4 bases, leaving 12 bases between the germline ends. The CDR3 loop reads CASSQDPGGGYGYTF. DNA for the CDR3: TGTGCCAGCAGCCAAGATCCGGGGGGCGGCTATGGCTACACCTTC.

This chain joins TRBV5-1 and TRBJ2-1, with 7 bases identical to TRBD1. V lost 0 bases and J lost 4; bases outside the gene matches: 4. This CDR3 spans 15 amino acids. CDR1 and CDR2 (germline): SGHRS, YFSETQ. The chain's CDR3 is CASSLAGQDYNEQFF. CDR3 bases: TGCGCCAGCAGCTTGGCCGGACAGGATTACAATGAGCAGTTCTTC.

The rearrangement uses TRBV11-2 and TRBJ1-5; maybe TRBD1 (6 bases). Trimming stripped 5 bases from V and 4 bases from J, with 15 bases between. The CDR3 is made up of 15 amino acids. The germline CDR1 and CDR2 sequences are SGHAT and FQNNGV. The CDR3 nucleotides are TGTGCCAGCAGCGACGCCGGGACACTGAATCAGCCCCAGCATTTT. This codes for CASSDAGTLNQPQHF.

V gene TRBV29-1 combines with J gene TRBJ2-7, with a possible D match to TRBD2 (6 bases). Trimming stripped 4 bases from V and 2 bases from J, with 9 bases between. The CDR3 loop spans 12 amino acids. Per the germline V gene, CDR1 is SQVTM and CDR2 is ANQGSEA. The DNA for the CDR3 is TGCAGCGTTGCACCGGGGGCCTACGAGCAGTACTTC. Translated, it gives CSVAPGAYEQYF.

The chain recombines TRBV10-3 with TRBJ1-6, with D uncertain. CDR1 is ENHRY, CDR2 SYGVKD, per germline. This CDR3 is 12 amino acids long. V lost 3 bases to trimming and J lost 7 bases, with 4 bases between them. The CDR3 loop is CAISDGNSPLHF. The CDR3 coding sequence is TGTGCCATCAGTGACGGGAATTCACCCCTCCACTTT.